A single T cell receptor (beta chain) is shown here with its context. The data belong to a study of blood T cell repertoires in COVID-19. Study in general: The United States, Italy and Spain supplied acute and convalescent COVID-19 samples.

V was pared by 5 bases and J by 2 bases, with 13 bases between. The CDR3 extends over 14 amino acids. The V gene's germline CDR1 is MNHEY and CDR2 SMNVEV (reference sequence). In the study's own analysis: The authors estimated nucleated cell counts from reference gene primer amplification. The protocol was immunoSEQ multiplex PCR, while the TCRdb copy is restricted to in-frame clones and leaves out a portion. For V, J and clone size, that table is used; D and trimming come from the DNA. Of fewer than 50,000 clones listed, around 90% were seen once; the top ten hold less than 30%. The chain carries TRBV27 and TRBJ2-7; D perhaps matches TRBD1 (6 bases). The receptor comes from a man aged 60 to 69 with active or convalescent COVID-19. What was sequenced was peripheral blood. CDR3 amino acids: CASSPHGQTYEQYF. Written as DNA, the CDR3 is TGTGCCAGCAGTCCTCACGGACAGACCTACGAGCAGTACTTC.